This passage covers 5 T cell receptor beta chains from one sample sequenced in a study of T cells in Graves' hyperthyroidism and ophthalmopathy. Template material for amplifying TCR beta CDR3 regions consisted of RNA transcripts. With the HTBI primer set, the TCR CDR3 went through a first round of RT-PCR. TCRdb passed the multiplex PCR reads through MiXCR, listing each CDR3 protein once. The sample records about 550,000 distinct CDR3 sequences, more than 20% being singletons. Specimen: blood. These receptors all come from a man younger than 35 with Graves' hyperthyroidism.

In its sample, this clonotype was seen many times. V and J are TRBV7-2 and TRBJ2-4, with no clear D. V lost 5 bases and J 6 bases, leaving 17 bases between the germline ends. This CDR3 contains 15 residues. Germline values: CDR1 SGHTA, CDR2 FQGNSA. CDR3 coding DNA: TGTGCCAGCAGCCCAACAACGGGCCACGGAAACATTCAGTACTTC. It codes for CASSPTTGHGNIQYF.

This clonotype was detected many times. The V and J genes are TRBV20-1 and TRBJ2-7; the D is unclear. This CDR3 is built from 14 residues. With 0 bases removed from V and 1 base from J, the gap between germline ends came to 10 bases. The germline V gene has CDR1 DFQATT and CDR2 SNEGSKA (reference sequence). The DNA of the CDR3 is TGCAGTGCTAGAGATGACGGAGCTTCCTACGAGCAGTACTTC. This gives the protein CSARDDGASYEQYF.

This clonotype has ten or more counts. The chain is built from TRBV19 and TRBJ1-2, with D perhaps matching TRBD1 (5 bases). The V gene lost 10 bases and the J gene lost 4 bases, with 10 bases spanning the gap. Germline-derived CDR1 and CDR2 are LNHDA and SQIVND (reference sequence). This CDR3 region has 11 residues. CDR3 nucleotide sequence: TGTGCCACCCGGGACGGCTATGGCTACACCTTC. Protein: CATRDGYGYTF. The variable domain in full, completed from reference TRBV19 and TRBJ1-2, reads DGGITQSPKYLFRKEGQNVTLSCEQNLNHDAMYWYRQDPGQGLRLIYYSQIVNDFQKGDIAEGYSVSREKKESFPLTVTSAQKNPTAFYLCATRDGYGYTFGSGTRLTVV.

This chain uses TRBV20-1 with TRBJ2-7; maybe TRBD2 (6 bases). The CDR3 has 15 amino acids. V was clipped by 0 bases and J by 5 bases, with 17 bases between them. Germline CDR1 DFQATT, CDR2 SNEGSKA (reference sequence). Written as DNA, the CDR3 is TGCAGTGCTAGAGATCTTTTCGGGACTGGGGACGAGCAGTACTTC. It yields the protein CSARDLFGTGDEQYF.

This clonotype was seen repeatedly, ten times or more. The chain carries TRBV27 and TRBJ2-7; 9 bases match TRBD2. CDR3 length: 14 amino acids. CDR1 is MNHEY and CDR2 is SMNVEV in the germline V gene (reference sequence). Trimming cost V 5 bases and J 12 bases; bases outside gene matches: 14. CDR3 DNA: TGTGCCAGCAGTCCCTTAGAGGAAGCGGGAGGTCGGTACTTC. Amino acids: CASSPLEEAGGRYF.